The present entry profiles one TCR beta chain with its context. What it binds is unknown. The data were obtained in a study of graft-versus-host responses after intestinal transplantation. The wider study: All recipients were transplanted with multivisceral, liver-intestinal, or isolated intestinal grafts. Induction with anti-thymocyte globulin, then tacrolimus and steroids for roughly 3 years, was given to all recipients. General study points: Clonal ratios of graft-versus-host to host-versus-graft in allografts were high for patients exhibiting graft-donor T cell macrochimerism.

The CDR3 loop spans 16 amino acids. V lost 4 bases and J lost 4; bases outside the gene matches: 11. In germline, CDR1 is SGHDT, CDR2 YYEEEE. Generated by immunoSEQ multiplex PCR, the TCRdb table keeps only in-frame clones and is missing some. The sample lists about 25,000 clones; more than 85% were seen once. V is TRBV5-6 and J is TRBJ1-5; 7 bases align to TRBD1. Specimen: PBMCs, collected 18 days after transplant. The TCR was taken from a human patient who received an intestinal transplant, so some T cells may come from the graft donor. The CDR3 DNA reads TGTGCCAGCAGCGCTGGCCGAGGGGGCATTAATCAGCCCCAGCATTTT. This gives the protein CASSAGRGGINQPQHF.